This T cell receptor (beta chain) was found in a study of T-cell reconstitution after alpha-beta-depleted transplantation in children. Unique molecular identifiers were incorporated during preparation of the TCRbeta library. TCRdb recomputed calls from the PCR reads with MiXCR, one row per CDR3 protein. The sample lists around 500,000 distinct CDR3 sequences; around 13% were seen once. The table lists this clonotype with many counts. This CDR3 has 13 residues. CDR1 is SNHLY and CDR2 is FYNNEI in the germline V gene. V lost 5 bases and J lost 6, with 11 bases in between. This specimen was PBMCs from the stem cell graft donor, taken from the stem cell graft. This clonotype was obtained from a human donor who donated a stem cell graft to a child with combined immunodeficiency. The chain is built from TRBV2 and TRBJ2-1, with D possibly being TRBD2 (6 bases). CDR3 bases: TGTGCCAGCAGTCAGTCGCGGGGCAATGAGCAGTTCTTC. Translating gives CASSQSRGNEQFF.